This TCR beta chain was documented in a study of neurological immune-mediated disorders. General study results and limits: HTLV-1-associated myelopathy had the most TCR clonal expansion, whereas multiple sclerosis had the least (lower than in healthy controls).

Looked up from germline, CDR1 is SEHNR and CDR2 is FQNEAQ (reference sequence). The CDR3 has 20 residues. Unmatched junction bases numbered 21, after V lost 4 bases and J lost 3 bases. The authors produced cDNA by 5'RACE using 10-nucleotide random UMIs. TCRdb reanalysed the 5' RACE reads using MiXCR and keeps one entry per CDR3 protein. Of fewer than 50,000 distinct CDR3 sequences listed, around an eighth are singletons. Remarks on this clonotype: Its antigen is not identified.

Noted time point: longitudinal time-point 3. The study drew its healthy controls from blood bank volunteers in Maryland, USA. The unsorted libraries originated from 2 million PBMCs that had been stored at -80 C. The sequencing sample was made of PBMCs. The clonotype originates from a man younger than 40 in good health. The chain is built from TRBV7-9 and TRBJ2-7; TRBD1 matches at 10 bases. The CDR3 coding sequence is TGTGCCAGCAGCTCGGGCTTAATTAAAGGTCTGAGGGACAGGGGCTACGAGCAGTACTTC. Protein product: CASSSGLIKGLRDRGYEQYF.